A single TCR beta chain is shown here with its context. The specificity of this receptor is unknown. Base quality data are lacking; no much larger clone is found one base away. This sample was taken from a study of blood T cell repertoires in COVID-19 (TCRdb year 2020). With regard to the full study: The collaborator samples originated in the United States, Italy and Spain and spanned the acute and convalescent phases of COVID-19. Deeply sampled blood TCRbeta repertoires from subjects exposed to, actively infected with, or recovered from COVID-19 were included in the dataset. Samples came from the ongoing ImmuneRACE study (first 160 participants) plus 1,254 subjects from 6 global collaborators. A freely available public database, intended as a resource for researchers studying the immune response to SARS-CoV-2, is where the repertoires were released. Where HLA class I and class II types were available, the types were taken from metadata supplied by the sample provider, not from assay-based typing. The sample metadata nearly always contained a de-identified subject ID, COVID-19 status, age in years and sex. The prospective study material was composed of cDNA or gDNA derived from T cells, B-cell-depleted T cells, or PBMCs.

A distance of 24 bases separates the germline ends of V and J, which lose 8 bases and 5 bases respectively. The germline V gene yields SNHLY for CDR1 and FYNNEI for CDR2. The CDR3 contains 16 residues, cysteine and phenylalanine counted. Left in the record is the CDR3 DNA by itself, 48 bases read in frame from the first base. TCRbeta CDR3 regions were amplified from genomic DNA using the immunoSEQ Assay, a bias-controlled multiplex PCR. The source study handled its data this way. Within the assay, amplification of reference gene primers was used to estimate how many nucleated cells each sample contained. Sequence reads were collapsed and filtered to measure the absolute abundance of every unique TCRbeta CDR3 rearrangement. Productive Simpson clonality was computed per sample as the square root of Simpson's diversity index over productive rearrangements. In TCRdb, the immuneACCESS table is reduced to in-frame sequences with V and J assigned. These tables do not hold every clone; where another copy was compared, an unresolved V gene accounts for under half, and the others remain unexplained. V and J calls and clone size are those listed in that table; D and trimming were worked out from the DNA. This sample comprises roughly 230,000 clones, approximately 83% of them detected only once. 4% to 5.5% of the sample comes from the top ten.

Whole blood was collected in K2EDTA tubes by collaborating institutions according to the institutions' own protocols. For TCRbeta analysis, collaborators shipped samples in one of three forms: frozen whole blood, isolated PBMCs, or DNA extracted from either of those sample types. The paper's findings and limits, for the study overall: Clinical and demographic metadata were provided uncurated, with the amount varying by source and participant.

The receptor was derived from a man aged 50-60 years with active or convalescent COVID-19. The V gene is TRBV2 and the J gene is TRBJ1-2, with TRBD1 tentatively as D gene (6 bases match). Material for sequencing was peripheral blood. For the CDR3, the sequence is CASDQRGGGQGYGYTF. The DNA sequence follows: TGTGCCAGCGACCAACGGGGCGGGGGCCAGGGGTATGGCTACACCTTC.